The next 5 T cell receptor beta chains were all read from a single sample in a study of T-cell memory formation after mild COVID-19. A single record per CDR3 protein comes from TCRdb applying MiXCR to the 5' RACE reads. The sample shows 450,000 to 650,000 distinct CDR3 sequences, about 20% of them seen only once. Material: PBMCs or a T cell subset sorted from them (not recorded which). These receptors all come from an adult woman who had mild COVID-19 (a few samples of this study predate the infection). Cell type and time point are not known.

The chain has TRBV15 and TRBJ1-5; D is possibly TRBD1 (5 bases). From germline, CDR1 is LNHNV and CDR2 YYDKDF (reference sequence). The V end lost 11 bases, the J end lost 5 bases, and 13 bases lay between the germline ends. CDR3 size: 12 residues. Here the CDR3 reads CAAQEGDQPQHF. CDR3 sequence (DNA): TGTGCCGCACAGGAGGGCGATCAGCCCCAGCATTTT.

This clonotype was picked up many times. The rearrangement links TRBV6-1 to TRBJ1-1; a weak D match, TRBD1 (5 bases). CDR3 length: 13 residues. V was cut by 1 base and J by 7 bases, with 10 bases left in between. Germline loops: CDR1 MNHNS, CDR2 SASEGT. The CDR3: CASSEVNRNEAFF. CDR3 DNA: TGTGCCAGCAGTGAAGTTAACAGGAATGAAGCTTTCTTT.

The chain carries TRBV4-2 and TRBJ2-2; unclear D gene. The V gene's germline CDR1 is LGHNA and CDR2 YNFKEQ. The CDR3 has 16 amino acids. Trimming pared 0 bases from V and 4 bases from J, leaving 12 bases between. The chain's CDR3 is CASSQERSMVTGELFF. The CDR3 nucleotides are TGTGCCAGCAGCCAAGAAAGGTCGATGGTCACCGGGGAGCTGTTTTTT.

There are a few counts of this clonotype. The CDR3 nucleotides are TGTGCCAGCAGTTTAGGGACGCGGGAACCCTCCTACGAGCAGTACTTC. Protein product: CASSLGTREPSYEQYF. V and J are TRBV12-3 or TRBV12-4 and TRBJ2-7; D is possibly TRBD2 (6 bases). This CDR3 is built from 16 residues. V was shortened by 1 base and J by 0 bases, with 13 bases between the two germline ends.

The chain employs TRBV4-2 and TRBJ1-3; D is perhaps TRBD1 (6 bases). Trimming pared 0 bases from V and 2 bases from J, leaving 11 bases between. Germline CDR1 is LGHNA and CDR2 is YNFKEQ. The CDR3 spans 16 residues. The CDR3: CASSQDPTGTGNTIYF. In DNA, the CDR3 is TGTGCCAGCAGCCAAGACCCGACAGGTACTGGAAACACCATATATTTT.